This TCR beta chain stems from a study of beta chain features in type 1 diabetes listed by TCRdb under 2018. For the wider study: Mean age, gender distribution, total cell number and subset yield were not different between patients and healthy donors. A total of about 99,000,000 sorted cells were examined across all samples, and RNA yield correlated strongly with the number of cells per subset. In the study, TCRB repertoires of sorted circulating CD4+ T cell subsets from recently diagnosed type 1 diabetes patients were compared with those of matched healthy donors. Naive and central memory subsets were obtained from all 30 or so donors, but regulatory and stem cell-like memory subsets were isolated from only 8 patients and roughly eight healthy donors. Overall study outcomes, separate from this receptor: Because the HLA sub-analyses included only small numbers of individuals, any influence of HLA type on TCRB rearrangement was left unresolved. Patients with type 1 diabetes made fewer insertions and deleted more nucleotides at VDJ recombination sites, implying thymic rearrangement abnormalities. Because cDNA rather than genomic DNA was sequenced, highly expressing activated cells could have been over-represented, although no difference in activation and CD3 levels was found between groups. The naive, central memory and regulatory TCRB repertoires appeared to resemble one another more closely among patients than among healthy donors. Shorter templates might have been favored by PCR, but patient and control samples were amplified and corrected together, so both groups would have been affected equally by any skew. A moderate but significant shortening of TCRB CDR3 length was observed in type 1 diabetes patients in all four CD4+ subsets.

Each donor gave one peripheral blood draw, approximately 0.11 L on average, collected into heparinised tubes. A BD FACSAria II was used to sort naive, central memory, regulatory and stem cell-like memory CD4+ T cells with a panel that included CD45RO, CCR7, CD25, CD127, CD95 and CD27. All sorted populations exceeded 95% purity. Right away, PBMCs were isolated by Lymphoprep density gradient centrifugation and were stained directly, with no culture step. So that batch effects would be minimized, each experiment stained and sorted samples in pairs, pairing one healthy donor with one patient. The entire isolated RNA was reverse transcribed using the High Capacity cDNA Reverse Transcription Kit, and thus expressed TCRB transcripts were sequenced. Deep immunoSEQ sequencing was applied to naive, central memory and regulatory T cell samples, giving an average of roughly 3.3 million total reads per sample. Sorted cells were lysed in RLT buffer and RNA was extracted with DNase-treated RNeasy Micro or Mini kits, depending on cell number. Each cell subset was processed on its own to prevent cross-contamination, while patient and healthy donor samples were processed together. TCRB sequences were amplified from cDNA with the immunoSEQ multiplex PCR, producing 87-bp fragments spanning the CDR3 region. Sequencing of the amplicons was done on the Illumina HiSeq platform. As for the authors' bioinformatics: PCR bias was corrected computationally using synthetic template baselines, and reads within Hamming distance 2 were collapsed, with unmergeable singletons discarded. Reads were aligned to IMGT to assign V, D and J genes, CDR3 length, and insertions or deletions at six rearrangement sites. Within each subset, clonotype counts were normalized to sorted cell number, and only after that were true diversity and Gini coefficients computed with the tcR R package. Repertoire sharing was quantified using the overlap coefficient calculated on TCRB nucleotide sequences. Out-of-frame TCRB sequences from naive cells were analyzed as a proxy for the pre-selection repertoire. Not all clones reach the TCRdb copy of this immuneACCESS table, which keeps in-frame sequences only. Checked studies attribute under half of the gap to unresolved V genes and leave the rest unexplained. Clone size and the V and J calls come from that table; the DNA yielded D and trimming. This sample has some 290,000 clones in its table, and around 22% of those were observed once. The ten largest clones represent about 0.012% of the sample.

The germline V end is reduced by 4 bases and the J end by 5 bases; junction bases left unmatched: 6. Measured from the cysteine to the phenylalanine, the CDR3 is 16 residues long. The read is trimmed to its CDR3 DNA, 48 bases read in frame from base 1. The CDR1 and CDR2 encoded by the germline V gene are SGHTA and FQGTGA. Details on this clone: Its antigen is not yet known. Base qualities are missing; no much larger clone stands one base away.

The rearranged segments are TRBV7-3 and TRBJ2-2, and 11 junctional nucleotides match TRBD2. Specimen: naive CD4+ T cells from blood. In light of the paper, this sample's cell subset or site label describes: true naive CD4+ T cells. This clonotype originated in a woman in her twenties or thirties with type 1 diabetes. CDR3 sequence: CASSSGLAGLTGELFF. The nucleotide sequence is given as TGTGCCAGCAGCTCAGGACTAGCGGGCCTAACCGGGGAGCTGTTTTTT.